The clone carrying this T cell receptor beta chain was recorded many times. Its antigen is as yet unknown. The data were taken from a study of HIV-infected children after antiretroviral therapy interruption. Study as a whole: Continuous-treatment samples came from weeks 0, 48 and 150.

Study-wide findings and caveats: Naive CD4+ CDR3 sharing between time points fell after interruption began.

Sample treatment: PENTA 11 planned treatment interruption arm or continuous ART arm. RNA-based 3' RACE libraries used unique molecular identifiers. In TCRdb, the 3' RACE reads were re-called with MiXCR into one record per CDR3 protein. The table lists about 89,000 distinct CDR3 sequences, approximately 6.9% of them singletons. Trimming cost V 0 bases and J 2 bases, with 10 bases left between them. There are 16 residues in the CDR3. This TCR was recovered from a pool of human donors with HIV. The chain employs TRBV12-3 or TRBV12-4 and TRBJ2-2; D gene uncertain. Specimen: CD45RA+ CD4+ T cells from PBMCs, pooled from several time points, collected from a donor given antiretroviral therapy, either interrupted or continuous. Indicated subset: naive CD4+ CD45RA+ CD45RO- T cells. The CDR3 bases are TGTGCCAGCAGTTTAGCGGGCAGCATTAACACCGGGGAGCTGTTTTTT. Translation: CASSLAGSINTGELFF.